The clone carrying this T cell receptor (beta chain) was counted only a few times. Amplification of TCR beta CDR3 regions used RNA as the template. HTBI primers were employed in a first-round RT-PCR of the TCR CDR3. TCRdb called the multiplex PCR reads again in MiXCR, with one record for every CDR3 protein. The table includes about 380,000 distinct CDR3 sequences, roughly 13% detected once. This sample was taken from a study of T cells in Graves' hyperthyroidism and ophthalmopathy. Germline V CDR1 and CDR2: SGHVS, FQNEAQ. Trimming took off 1 base at V and 2 bases at J, with 9 bases between the two ends. This CDR3 has 15 residues.

The clonotype comes from a man aged 30 to 39 with Graves' hyperthyroidism that later progressed to Graves' ophthalmopathy. Sequencing was done on a sample of blood. V usage is TRBV7-8 and J usage is TRBJ1-5; D is undetermined. In DNA form, the CDR3 reads TGTGCCAGCAGCTTAGGGAGGACCCGCAATCAGCCCCAGCATTTT. It encodes CASSLGRTRNQPQHF.